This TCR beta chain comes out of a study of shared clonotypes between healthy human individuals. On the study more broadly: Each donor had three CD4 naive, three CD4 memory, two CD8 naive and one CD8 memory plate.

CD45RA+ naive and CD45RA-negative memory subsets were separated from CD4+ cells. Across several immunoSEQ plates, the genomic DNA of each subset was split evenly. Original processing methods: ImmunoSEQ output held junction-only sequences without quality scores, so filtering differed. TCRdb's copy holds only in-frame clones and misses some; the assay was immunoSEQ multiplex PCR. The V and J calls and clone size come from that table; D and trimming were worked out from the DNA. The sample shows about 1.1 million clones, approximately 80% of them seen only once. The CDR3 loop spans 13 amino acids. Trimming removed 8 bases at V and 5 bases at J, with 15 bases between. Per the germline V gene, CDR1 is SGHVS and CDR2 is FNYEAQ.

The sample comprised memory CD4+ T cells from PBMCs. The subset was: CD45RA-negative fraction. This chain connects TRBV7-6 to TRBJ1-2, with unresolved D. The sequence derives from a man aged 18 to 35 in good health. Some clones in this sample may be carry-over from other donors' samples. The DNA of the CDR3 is TGTGCCAGCGGGAAAGAGGGTTGGTATGGCTACACCTTC. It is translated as CASGKEGWYGYTF.